This T cell receptor beta chain was sequenced for a study of OX40 agonist ivuxolimab in advanced cancers. Describing the broader study: Ivuxolimab, which targeted the costimulatory receptor OX40 (CD134), was an agonistic, fully human IgG2 monoclonal antibody. A male proportion of under 85% and a mean age of approximately 60 years, ranging from roughly 23 to 90, were recorded for the dose-escalation cohort. The paper describes the monotherapy dose-escalation part (N ≈ 50 patients) of the phase I trial of ivuxolimab. Three dose-escalation patients achieved partial responses, one with hepatocellular carcinoma and two with cutaneous melanoma. Intravenous ivuxolimab was administered to patients every 2 weeks at six dose levels: 0.01, 0.1, 0.3, 1.5, 3 and 10 mg/kg. Patients were allowed to have had prior anti-PD-1, anti-PD-L1 or anti-CTLA-4 therapy, and approximately 40% of the dose-escalation patients had been treated with checkpoint inhibitors. Of the approximately 50 dose-escalation patients, hepatocellular carcinoma was present in around 19, melanoma in around 15, renal cell carcinoma in 9 and head and neck cancer in 9. The point of sequencing TCRbeta in the periphery was to test whether ivuxolimab changed TCR sequence diversity and drove clonal T-cell expansion. Results and caveats for the whole study, not just this receptor: Antigen specificity was not determined for the clonally expanded peripheral T cells. After ivuxolimab, expanded clones were on average more numerous among CD8+ T cells than among CD4+ T cells. In the 0.1-3.0 mg/kg groups, partial responders had among the lowest normalized peripheral clonal expansion, particularly in CD8+ T cells. Low levels of normalized T-cell clonal expansion were also seen in some patients who did not respond. At doses of 0.1 to 3.0 mg/kg, clonal expansion of both CD4+ and CD8+ blood T cells was observed from baseline to week 6.

Patients with a history of autoimmune disease or receiving systemic immunosuppression were excluded from the trial. In every dose cohort, peripheral blood was drawn for TCR sequencing at baseline, cycle 4 day 1, and cycle 7 day 1. The samples were drawn from a first-in-human, open-label, multicenter phase I dose-escalation trial of ivuxolimab. Adults with locally advanced or metastatic melanoma, renal cell, hepatocellular, or head and neck squamous cell carcinoma were enrolled in the trial. Before TCR sequencing, CD4+ T cells and CD8+ T cells were sorted from peripheral blood as separate populations. Note on this clone: The clone's antigen remains unknown. No clone much larger than this one lies a single base away; base qualities are absent.

CDR1 and CDR2 were assigned from the germline V gene as SGDLS and YYNGEE. Trimming at the junction amounts to 0 bases on V and 6 bases on J, and the germline ends lie 9 bases apart. Including the terminal cysteine and phenylalanine, the CDR3 comprises 13 residues. Only the CDR3 DNA is retained, 39 bases long and in frame from the first base. To sequence the TCRbeta CDR3 region, genomic DNA was isolated from the sorted cells. TCRbeta CDR3 regions were sequenced using the immunoSEQ Assay. TCRdb retrieved this table from immuneACCESS and kept in-frame rearrangements only. Not all clones are present; in checked studies, unresolved V genes account for under half, and no reason is known for the remainder. Across this sample there are 45,000 to 65,000 clones, with about 88% seen only once. The ten largest clones add up to 3% to 4% of the sample.

The chain joins TRBV9 to TRBJ1-1; the D gene remains uncertain. The sample consisted of CD4+ or CD8+ T cells sorted from blood, taken in a trial of the OX40 agonist ivuxolimab. The sequence was obtained from an adult with an advanced solid tumor such as melanoma, head and neck, liver or kidney cancer. The CDR3 here reads CASSVVGSAEAFF. The base sequence is TGTGCCAGCAGCGTAGTTGGGAGTGCTGAAGCTTTCTTT.